This T cell receptor beta chain was found in a study of preoperative IRX-2 immunotherapy in early breast cancer. Documented treatment: preoperative locoregional IRX-2 cytokine immunotherapy. Samples came from a phase Ib trial of preoperative locoregional IRX-2 cytokine immunotherapy. Germline CDR1 is SGHNT and CDR2 is YYREEE (reference sequence). V was pared by 0 bases and J by 4 bases, with 14 bases between. The CDR3 contains 17 residues. The protocol was immunoSEQ multiplex PCR, while the TCRdb copy is restricted to in-frame clones and leaves out a portion. The sample includes more than 25,000 clones, around 91% of them seen just once.

The chain joins TRBV5-4 to TRBJ2-6; D possibly corresponds to TRBD1 (5 bases). The sample was taken from a patient treated with IRX-2 immunotherapy. This TCR came from a human donor with breast cancer. The CDR3 DNA is TGTGCCAGCAGCTTGGGACAGATCTTTCGAGGGGCCAACGTCCTGACTTTC. Translating gives CASSLGQIFRGANVLTF. Variable domain in full (rest from reference TRBV5-4 and TRBJ2-6): ETGVTQSPTHLIKTRGQQVTLRCSSQSGHNTVSWYQQALGQGPQFIFQYYREEENGRGNFPPRFSGLQFPNYSSELNVNALELDDSALYLCASSLGQIFRGANVLTFGAGSRLTVL.